These 14 T cell receptor beta chains came from one sample sequenced in a study of T cells in Graves' hyperthyroidism and ophthalmopathy. Researchers amplified the TCR beta CDR3 regions from RNA transcripts. First-round RT-PCR with HTBI primers amplified the TCR CDR3 region. TCRdb re-analysed the multiplex PCR reads in MiXCR, keeping a single row per CDR3 protein. The data contain more than 500,000 distinct CDR3 sequences, 15% to 20% of them seen just once; the ten biggest clones take up about 29%. Specimen: blood. All receptors come from a woman younger than 45 with Graves' ophthalmopathy.

This rearrangement joins TRBV29-1 to TRBJ1-2; TRBD1 might be the D (6 bases). Trimming took off 6 bases at V and 4 bases at J, with 12 bases between the two ends. There are 12 residues in the CDR3. Germline CDR1 reads SQVTM; CDR2 reads ANQGSEA. The CDR3 DNA sequence: TGCAGCGTCCAGGGGAAGGGCTATGGCTACACCTTC. It specifies CSVQGKGYGYTF.

The chain links TRBV20-1 to TRBJ1-5; 11 bases line up with TRBD1. The CDR3 runs to 16 residues. Germline lookup yields CDR1 DFQATT and CDR2 SNEGSKA (reference sequence). The ends lost 5 bases at V and 6 bases at J; junction bases unmatched: 12. The CDR3 coding sequence is TGCAGTGCTCATTGGGCCGGGACAGGGGGTCTTCAGCCCCAGCATTTT. It encodes CSAHWAGTGGLQPQHF.

The chain uses TRBV18 and TRBJ2-1; D remains unclear. The germline gives CDR1 KGHSH, CDR2 LQKENI. Between the trimmed V and J ends, which lost 8 bases and 5 bases, there was a span of 13 bases. This CDR3 has 13 amino acids. For the CDR3, the DNA is TGTGCCAGCCGAATTTACACAGACAATGAGCAGTTCTTC. Residues: CASRIYTDNEQFF.

V is TRBV4-1 and J is TRBJ1-4; the D is unclear. V was pared by 1 base and J by 4 bases, with 10 bases between. This CDR3 contains 15 residues. Looked up from germline, CDR1 is MGHRA and CDR2 is YSYEKL. The chain's CDR3 is CASSQAGSRNEKLFF. CDR3 DNA: TGCGCCAGCAGCCAAGCCGGGAGCCGTAATGAAAAACTGTTTTTT.

Of note for this clonotype: Likely a read error: the CDR3 ends without its conserved phenylalanine or tryptophan. This chain links TRBV28 with TRBJ1-2, with TRBD1 as a possible D gene (6 bases). Germline V lookup: CDR1 MDHEN, CDR2 SYDVKM. Trimming cost V 4 bases and J 3 bases, with 15 bases left between them. CDR3 length equals 15 residues. This CDR3 is CASSYVRGRDYGYTS. Here the CDR3 DNA reads TGTGCCAGCAGTTATGTCCGGGGGCGCGACTATGGCTACACCTCC.

This clonotype was observed many times. The chain links TRBV9 to TRBJ2-3, with D perhaps TRBD2 (6 bases). The CDR3 consists of 15 residues. V was cut by 3 bases and J by 5 bases, with 16 bases left in between. Germline V gene sequence: CDR1 SGDLS, CDR2 YYNGEE. The CDR3 reads CASSGGGGAGDTQYF. The CDR3 coding sequence is TGTGCCAGCAGCGGCGGTGGGGGAGCGGGAGATACGCAGTATTTT.

Concerning this clonotype: This may arise from a read error, as a much more abundant clone is one base away. CDR3: CASRDPGIAKNTQYF. The DNA for the CDR3 is TGTGCCAGCAGGGACCCGGGGATAGCCAAAAACACTCAGTACTTC. The rearrangement joins TRBV2 to TRBJ2-4; a possible D gene is TRBD2 (5 bases). CDR3 length equals 15 residues. From germline, CDR1 is SNHLY and CDR2 FYNNEI.

This clonotype occurred many times. V is TRBV4-3 and J is TRBJ2-7; 7 nucleotides match TRBD1. CDR3 length: 14 residues. J gave up 3 bases and V 3 bases, and 5 bases lay outside the gene matches. Germline V gene sequence: CDR1 LGHNA, CDR2 YSLEER. CDR3 nucleotide sequence: TGCGCCAGCAGCCAGGATTGGACAGGCTACGAGCAGTACTTC. Protein product: CASSQDWTGYEQYF.

This clonotype was counted many times. The V call is TRBV5-1, the J call TRBJ2-1; 7 nucleotides agree with TRBD2. CDR3 length: 17 residues. Germline-derived CDR1 and CDR2 are SGHRS and YFSETQ. J lost 2 bases, V lost 4 bases, and 12 bases had no gene match. CDR3 nucleotides: TGCGCCAGCAGCCACTTCGCTAGCGGCATAACCTACAATGAGCAGTTCTTC. This sequence encodes CASSHFASGITYNEQFF.

In its sample, this clonotype was seen a few times. The chain combines TRBV7-2 with TRBJ1-5; the D is unclear. V lost 2 bases and J lost 0, with 8 bases in between. Looked up from germline, CDR1 is SGHTA and CDR2 is FQGNSA. CDR3 length equals 15 residues. The CDR3 region is CASSLSLSSNQPQHF. The CDR3 DNA reads as TGTGCCAGCAGCTTAAGCTTATCTAGCAATCAGCCCCAGCATTTT.

The gene calls are TRBV5-1 and TRBJ2-3, with 12 bases fitting TRBD2. Germline CDR1 and CDR2: SGHRS and YFSETQ. The length of the CDR3 is 19 residues. V was clipped by 1 base and J by 2 bases; unmatched bases: 11. The CDR3 sequence is CASSLFGLAGTRITDTQYF. The DNA of the CDR3 is TGCGCCAGCAGCTTGTTTGGACTAGCGGGAACGAGAATCACAGATACGCAGTATTTT.

This clonotype was recorded only once. Possible read error: a much larger clone is one base away. This chain connects TRBV28 to TRBJ1-5; no clear D. This CDR3 is 14 amino acids long. From germline, CDR1 is MDHEN and CDR2 SYDVKM. This CDR3 reads CASSQTPGNQPRHF. DNA for the CDR3: TGTGCCAGCTCTCAAACACCGGGCAATCAGCCCCGGCATTTT.

The chain couples TRBV20-1 to TRBJ2-3, with D unclear. V lost 5 bases to trimming and J lost 5 bases, with 14 bases between them. Per germline, CDR1 DFQATT and CDR2 SNEGSKA (reference sequence). The CDR3 covers 13 residues. CDR3 bases: TGCAGTGCTTGGAGCGCATCAATAGATACGCAGTATTTT. Its translation: CSAWSASIDTQYF.

This clonotype was found many times. The V and J genes are TRBV12-3 or TRBV12-4 and TRBJ2-1; D is perhaps TRBD2 (5 bases). V lost 0 bases and J lost 5, with 8 bases in between. The CDR3 loop spans 14 amino acids. This CDR3 is CASSLAGVNNEQFF. In DNA, the CDR3 is TGTGCCAGCAGTTTAGCGGGAGTTAACAATGAGCAGTTCTTC.